This TCR beta chain was identified in a study of T cells in Graves' hyperthyroidism and ophthalmopathy. In regard to this clonotype: The antigen is unknown.

The length of the CDR3 is 15 residues. Germline CDR1 MGHDK, CDR2 SYGVNS. The V and J ends lost 10 bases and 0 bases respectively, with 15 bases between them. Study-level findings and limits: Within blood appeared most thyroid clonotypes that had expanded above 0.001.

Template material for amplifying TCR beta CDR3 regions consisted of RNA transcripts. The HTBI primer set served for first-round RT-PCR of the TCR CDR3. TCRdb passed the multiplex PCR reads through MiXCR, listing each CDR3 protein once. Of 250,000 to 300,000 distinct CDR3 sequences listed, around 15% are singletons. The clonotype originates from a woman aged 45-65 years with Graves' hyperthyroidism that later progressed to Graves' ophthalmopathy. Sequenced sample: blood. The chain couples TRBV25-1 to TRBJ1-4; no clear D gene. The CDR3 DNA reads as TGTGCCATCGAGTCCGTGGTAGCAACTAATGAAAAACTGTTTTTT. Its translation is CAIESVVATNEKLFF. Combining the CDR3 with reference TRBV25-1 and TRBJ1-4 gives the whole variable domain EADIYQTPRYLVIGTGKKITLECSQTMGHDKMYWYQQDPGMELHLIHYSYGVNSTEKGDLSSESTVSRIRTEHFPLTLESARPSHTSQYLCAIESVVATNEKLFFGSGTQLSVL.